The clone carrying this T cell receptor (beta chain) has just a few counts. Its antigen is unknown. This record belongs to a study of early T cells in non-severe SARS-CoV-2 infection. Study-level background: It was bulk RNA from unsorted whole blood that was sequenced, and the chains were unpaired. Broader study findings: Using VDJdb, the matching emphasized anti-spike CD8 responses while missing private and CD4 specificities.

Individual cDNA molecules received unique molecular identifiers during library preparation. MiXCR, run by TCRdb on the 5' RACE reads, gives a single entry per CDR3 protein. The data show tens of thousands of distinct CDR3 sequences, with about 7.7% seen just once and 10% held by the top ten. Germline loops: CDR1 KGHSH, CDR2 LQKENI. V lost 3 bases, J lost 7 bases, and 8 bases stayed unmatched. The CDR3 extends over 15 amino acids. The genes are TRBV18 and TRBJ1-4; 7 bases align to TRBD1. The source is an adult who was a healthcare worker with PCR-confirmed SARS-CoV-2 infection or an uninfected control (not recorded which). The source material was whole blood, sampled at baseline. The CDR3 DNA sequence: TGTGCCAGCTCACCCAGACGACAGGGAAGTGAAAAACTGTTTTTT. It yields the protein CASSPRRQGSEKLFF.